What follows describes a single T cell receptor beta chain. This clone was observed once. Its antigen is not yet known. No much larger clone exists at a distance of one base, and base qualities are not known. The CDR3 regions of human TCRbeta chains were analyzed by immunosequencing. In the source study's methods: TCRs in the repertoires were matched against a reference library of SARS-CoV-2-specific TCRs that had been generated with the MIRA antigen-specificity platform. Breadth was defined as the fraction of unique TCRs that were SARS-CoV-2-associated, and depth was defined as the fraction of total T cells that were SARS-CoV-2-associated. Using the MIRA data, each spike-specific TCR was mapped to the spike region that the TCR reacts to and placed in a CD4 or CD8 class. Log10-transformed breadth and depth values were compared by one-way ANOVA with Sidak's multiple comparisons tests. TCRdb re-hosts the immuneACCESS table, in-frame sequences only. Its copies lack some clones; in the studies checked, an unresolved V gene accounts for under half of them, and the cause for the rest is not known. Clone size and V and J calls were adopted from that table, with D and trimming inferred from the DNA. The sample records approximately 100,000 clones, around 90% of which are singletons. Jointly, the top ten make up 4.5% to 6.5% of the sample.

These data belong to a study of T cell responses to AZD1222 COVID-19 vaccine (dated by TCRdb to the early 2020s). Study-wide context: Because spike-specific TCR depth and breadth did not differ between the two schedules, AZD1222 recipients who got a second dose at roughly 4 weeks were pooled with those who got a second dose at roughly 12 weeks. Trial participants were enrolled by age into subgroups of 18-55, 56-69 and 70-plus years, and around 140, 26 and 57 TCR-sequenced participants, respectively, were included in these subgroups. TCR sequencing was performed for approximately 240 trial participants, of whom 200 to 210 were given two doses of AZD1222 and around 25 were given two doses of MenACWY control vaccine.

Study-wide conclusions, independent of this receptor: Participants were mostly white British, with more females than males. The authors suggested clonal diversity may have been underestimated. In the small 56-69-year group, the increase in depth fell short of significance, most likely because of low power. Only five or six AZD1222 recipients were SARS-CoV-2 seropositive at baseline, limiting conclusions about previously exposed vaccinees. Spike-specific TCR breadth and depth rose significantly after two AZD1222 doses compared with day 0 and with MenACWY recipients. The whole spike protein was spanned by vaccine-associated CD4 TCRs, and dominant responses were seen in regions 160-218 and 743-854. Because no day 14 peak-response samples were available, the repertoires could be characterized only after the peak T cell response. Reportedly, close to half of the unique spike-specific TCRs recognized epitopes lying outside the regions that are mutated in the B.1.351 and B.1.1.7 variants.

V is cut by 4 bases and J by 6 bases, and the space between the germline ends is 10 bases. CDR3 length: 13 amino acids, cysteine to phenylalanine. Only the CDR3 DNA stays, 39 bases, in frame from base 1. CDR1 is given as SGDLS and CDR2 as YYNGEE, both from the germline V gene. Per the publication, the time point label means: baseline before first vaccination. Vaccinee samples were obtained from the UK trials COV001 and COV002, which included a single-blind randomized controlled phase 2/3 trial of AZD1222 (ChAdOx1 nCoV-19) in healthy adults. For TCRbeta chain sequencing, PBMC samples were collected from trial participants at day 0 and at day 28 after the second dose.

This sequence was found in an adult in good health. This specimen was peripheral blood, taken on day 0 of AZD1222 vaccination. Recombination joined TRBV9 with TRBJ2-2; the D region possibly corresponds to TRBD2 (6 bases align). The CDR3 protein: CASSWEAAGELFF. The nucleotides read TGTGCCAGCAGCTGGGAGGCCGCCGGGGAGCTGTTTTTT.